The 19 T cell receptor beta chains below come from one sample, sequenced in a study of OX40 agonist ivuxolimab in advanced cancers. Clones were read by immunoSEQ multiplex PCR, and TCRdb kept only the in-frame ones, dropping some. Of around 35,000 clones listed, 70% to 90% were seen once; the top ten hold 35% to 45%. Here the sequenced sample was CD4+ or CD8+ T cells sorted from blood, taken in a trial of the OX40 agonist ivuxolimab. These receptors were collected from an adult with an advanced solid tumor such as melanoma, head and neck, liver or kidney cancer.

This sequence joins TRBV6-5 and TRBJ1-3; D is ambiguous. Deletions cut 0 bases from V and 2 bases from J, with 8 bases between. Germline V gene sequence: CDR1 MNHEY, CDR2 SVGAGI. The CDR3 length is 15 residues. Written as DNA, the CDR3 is TGTGCCAGCAGTTACTCAGGAGGGACTGGAAACACCATATATTTT. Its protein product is CASSYSGGTGNTIYF.

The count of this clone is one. The CDR3 DNA is TGTGCCAGCAGCCGGACAGGGACGAACTATGGCTACACCTTC. Protein product: CASSRTGTNYGYTF. The chain has TRBV11-2 and TRBJ1-2; 8 nucleotides agree with TRBD1. The J segment lost 2 bases and the V segment lost 5 bases, leaving 4 bases of the junction unmatched. Germline V gene lookup returns CDR1 SGHAT and CDR2 FQNNGV. The CDR3 extends over 14 amino acids.

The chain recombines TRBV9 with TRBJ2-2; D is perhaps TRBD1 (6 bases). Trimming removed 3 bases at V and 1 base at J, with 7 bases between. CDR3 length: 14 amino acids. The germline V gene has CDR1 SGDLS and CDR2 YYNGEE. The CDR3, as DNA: TGTGCCAGCAGCGGGGGACAGAACACCGGGGAGCTGTTTTTT. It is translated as CASSGGQNTGELFF.

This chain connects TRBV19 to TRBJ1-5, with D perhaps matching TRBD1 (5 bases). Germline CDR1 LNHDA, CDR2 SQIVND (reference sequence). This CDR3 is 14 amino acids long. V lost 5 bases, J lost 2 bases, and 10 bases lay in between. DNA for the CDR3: TGTGCCAGTAGTGTAACAGGCGGCAATCAGCCCCAGCATTTT. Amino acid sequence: CASSVTGGNQPQHF.

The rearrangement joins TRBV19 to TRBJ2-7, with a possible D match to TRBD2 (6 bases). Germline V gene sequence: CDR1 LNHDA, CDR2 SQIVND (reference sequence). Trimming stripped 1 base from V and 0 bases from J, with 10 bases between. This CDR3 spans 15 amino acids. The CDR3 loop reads CASSIVRGSSYEQYF. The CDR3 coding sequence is TGTGCCAGTAGTATAGTACGGGGGTCCTCCTACGAGCAGTACTTC.

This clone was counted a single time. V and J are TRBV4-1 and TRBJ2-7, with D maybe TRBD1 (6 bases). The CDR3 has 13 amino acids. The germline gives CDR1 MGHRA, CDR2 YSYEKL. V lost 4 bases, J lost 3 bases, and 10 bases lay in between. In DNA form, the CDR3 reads TGCGCCAGCAGCCCCCGGGACAACTACGAGCAGTACTTC. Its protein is CASSPRDNYEQYF.

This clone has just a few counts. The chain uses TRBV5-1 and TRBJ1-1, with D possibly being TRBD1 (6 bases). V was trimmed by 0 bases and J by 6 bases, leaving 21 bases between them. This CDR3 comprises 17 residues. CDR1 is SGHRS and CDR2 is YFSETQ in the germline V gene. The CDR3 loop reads CASSLALTPGGGAEAFF. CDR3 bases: TGCGCCAGCAGCTTGGCTCTTACTCCGGGCGGGGGCGCTGAAGCTTTCTTT. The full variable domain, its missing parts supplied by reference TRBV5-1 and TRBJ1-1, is KAGVTQTPRYLIKTRGQQVTLSCSPISGHRSVSWYQQTPGQGLQFLFEYFSETQRNKGNFPGRFSGRQFSNSRSEMNVSTLELGDSALYLCASSLALTPGGGAEAFFGQGTRLTVV.

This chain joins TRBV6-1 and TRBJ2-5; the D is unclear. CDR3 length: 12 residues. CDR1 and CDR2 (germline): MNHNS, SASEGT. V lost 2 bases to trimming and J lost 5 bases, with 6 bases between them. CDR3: CASSEKAETQYF. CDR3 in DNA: TGTGCCAGCAGTGAAAAGGCGGAGACCCAGTACTTC.

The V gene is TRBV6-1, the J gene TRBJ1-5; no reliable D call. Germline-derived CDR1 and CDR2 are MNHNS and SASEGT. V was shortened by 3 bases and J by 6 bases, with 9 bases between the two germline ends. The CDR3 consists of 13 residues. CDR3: CASSEVWTQPQHF. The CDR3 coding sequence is TGTGCCAGCAGTGAGGTCTGGACTCAGCCCCAGCATTTT.

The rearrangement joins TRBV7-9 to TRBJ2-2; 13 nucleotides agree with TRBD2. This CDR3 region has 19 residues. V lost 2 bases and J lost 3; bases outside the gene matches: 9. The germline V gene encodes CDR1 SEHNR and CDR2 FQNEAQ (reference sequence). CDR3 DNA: TGTGCCAGCAGCTTAAGCTACGGGACTAGCGGGAAACACACCGGGGAGCTGTTTTTT. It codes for CASSLSYGTSGKHTGELFF. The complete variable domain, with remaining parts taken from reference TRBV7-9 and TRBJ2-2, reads DTGVSQNPRHKITKRGQNVTFRCDPISEHNRLYWYRQTLGQGPEFLTYFQNEAQLEKSRLLSDRFSAERPKGSFSTLEIQRTEQGDSAMYLCASSLSYGTSGKHTGELFFGEGSRLTVL.

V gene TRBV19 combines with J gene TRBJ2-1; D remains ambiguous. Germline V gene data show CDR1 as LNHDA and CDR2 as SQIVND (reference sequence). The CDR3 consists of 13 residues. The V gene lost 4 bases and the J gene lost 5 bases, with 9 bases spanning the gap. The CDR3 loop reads CASSRRTNNEQFF. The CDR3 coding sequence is TGTGCCAGTAGTAGAAGGACCAACAATGAGCAGTTCTTC.

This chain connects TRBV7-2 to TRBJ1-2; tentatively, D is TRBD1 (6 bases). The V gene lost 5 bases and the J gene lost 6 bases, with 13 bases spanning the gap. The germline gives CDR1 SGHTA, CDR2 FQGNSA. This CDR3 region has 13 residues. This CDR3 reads CASSPLGADGYTF. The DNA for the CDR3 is TGTGCCAGCAGCCCACTGGGGGCCGATGGCTACACCTTC.

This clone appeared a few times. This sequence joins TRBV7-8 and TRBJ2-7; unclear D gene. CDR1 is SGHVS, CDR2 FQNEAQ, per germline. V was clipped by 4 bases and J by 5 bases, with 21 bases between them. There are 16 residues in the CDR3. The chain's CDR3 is CASSSLLITKEDEQYF. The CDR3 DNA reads TGTGCCAGCAGCTCGCTATTAATAACCAAGGAAGACGAGCAGTACTTC.

The CDR3 reads CASSIGASFNTDTQYF. CDR3 nucleotides: TGTGCCAGTAGTATAGGGGCGAGTTTCAACACAGATACGCAGTATTTT. This sequence joins TRBV19 and TRBJ2-3; no clear D gene. V was trimmed by 1 base and J by 2 bases, leaving 13 bases between them. The CDR3 has 16 amino acids. CDR1 is LNHDA, CDR2 SQIVND, per germline (reference sequence).

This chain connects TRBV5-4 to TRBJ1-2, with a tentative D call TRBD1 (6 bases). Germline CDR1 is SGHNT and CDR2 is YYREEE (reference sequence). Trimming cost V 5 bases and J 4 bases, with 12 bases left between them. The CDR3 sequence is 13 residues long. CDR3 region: CASRLTGSYGYTF. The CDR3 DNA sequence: TGTGCCAGCAGGTTAACAGGGTCCTATGGCTACACCTTC.

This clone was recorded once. In DNA form, the CDR3 reads TGTGCCAGCAGTGATTGGACCAACGGAGGACGGCGCTACGAGCAGTACTTC. This sequence encodes CASSDWTNGGRRYEQYF. The genes are TRBV6-1 and TRBJ2-7; D is perhaps TRBD2 (5 bases). Germline CDR1 is MNHNS and CDR2 is SASEGT. The V end was cut by 3 bases, the J end by 3 bases, with 21 bases between. The CDR3 runs 17 residues.

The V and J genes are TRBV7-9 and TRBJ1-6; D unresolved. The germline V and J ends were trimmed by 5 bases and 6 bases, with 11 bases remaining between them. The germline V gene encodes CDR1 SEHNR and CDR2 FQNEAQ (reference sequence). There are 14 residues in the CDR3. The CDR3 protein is CASSQSLGNSPLHF. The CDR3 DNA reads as TGTGCCAGCAGCCAATCGTTGGGTAATTCACCCCTCCACTTT.

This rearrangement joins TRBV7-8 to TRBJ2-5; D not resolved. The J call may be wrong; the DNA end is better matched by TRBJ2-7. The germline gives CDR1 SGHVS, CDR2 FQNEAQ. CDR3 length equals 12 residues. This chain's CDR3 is CASSLEFNEQYF. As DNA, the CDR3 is TGTGCCAGCAGCTTAGAATTCAACGAGCAGTACTTC.

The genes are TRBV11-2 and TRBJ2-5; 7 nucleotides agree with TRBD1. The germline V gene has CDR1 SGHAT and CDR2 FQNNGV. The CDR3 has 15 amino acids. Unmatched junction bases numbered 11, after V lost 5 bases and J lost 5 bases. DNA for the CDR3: TGTGCCAGCAGCCTGACGGACAGGCGTCGGGAGACCCAGTACTTC. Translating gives CASSLTDRRRETQYF.